The 20 T cell receptor beta chains reported below all come from one sample, sequenced in a study of blood T cell repertoires in COVID-19. Clones were sequenced by immunoSEQ multiplex PCR, and TCRdb holds only the in-frame ones, with some missing. Among roughly 410,000 clones listed, about 90% were seen once. The sequenced material came from peripheral blood. These receptors were collected from a woman between 55 and 75 years old with COVID-19, enrolled during active disease.

This clone was counted only a few times. The chain carries TRBV5-6 and TRBJ1-5; the D is unclear. Per the germline V gene, CDR1 is SGHDT and CDR2 is YYEEEE. This CDR3 has 15 amino acids. V gave up 3 bases and J gave up 0 bases, with 10 bases separating them. The CDR3 coding sequence is TGTGCCAGCAGCTCTACCGTCCTTAGCAATCAGCCCCAGCATTTT. It specifies CASSSTVLSNQPQHF.

There are a few counts of this clone. The chain carries TRBV6-5 and TRBJ1-4; 7 bases are shared with TRBD1. This CDR3 spans 15 amino acids. With 0 bases clipped from V and 8 bases from J, the junction kept 6 bases outside the gene matches. Per germline, CDR1 MNHEY and CDR2 SVGAGI. CDR3 protein: CASSYSGGGLEKLFF. CDR3 DNA: TGTGCCAGCAGTTACTCAGGAGGGGGCTTGGAAAAACTGTTTTTT.

The J gene is TRBJ1-5, the V gene TRBV5-3; 9 bases fit TRBD1. TRBV5-3 is known as an ORF, though its function is uncertain. The CDR3 consists of 14 residues. The V segment lost 5 bases and the J segment 5 bases; nucleotides outside the gene matches: 5. CDR3 DNA sequence: TGTGCCAGAAGTCTACAGGGGGCCGATCAGCCCCAGCATTTT. Translating it yields CARSLQGADQPQHF.

This sequence joins TRBV6-5 and TRBJ2-7; maybe TRBD1 (5 bases). The CDR3 totals 11 residues. The germline gives CDR1 MNHEY, CDR2 SVGAGI. V gave up 6 bases and J gave up 4 bases, with 7 bases separating them. The CDR3 here is CASSNRYEQYF. CDR3 in DNA: TGTGCCAGCAGCAACAGGTACGAGCAGTACTTC.

The chain employs TRBV6-2 or TRBV6-3 and TRBJ2-1; the match to TRBD2 covers 9 bases. The CDR3 extends over 13 amino acids. With V trimmed by 5 bases and J by 5 bases, 1 base remained unmatched. The V gene's germline CDR1 is MNHEY and CDR2 SVGEGT. CDR3 sequence: CASSKRGDNEQFF. As DNA, the CDR3 is TGTGCCAGCAGTAAGCGGGGGGACAATGAGCAGTTCTTC.

The V and J genes are TRBV19 and TRBJ1-4; 7 bases match TRBD1. Germline V gene sequence: CDR1 LNHDA, CDR2 SQIVND (reference sequence). The CDR3 is 14 amino acids. The ends lost 3 bases at V and 5 bases at J; junction bases unmatched: 3. The CDR3 DNA follows: TGTGCCAGTAGTATGGGGGACAGCAATGAAAAACTGTTTTTT. It translates to CASSMGDSNEKLFF.

The J gene is TRBJ2-3, the V gene TRBV10-1, with 10 bases that match TRBD2. The ends lost 3 bases at V and 6 bases at J; junction bases unmatched: 9. CDR1 WNHNN and CDR2 SYGVQD come from the germline V gene (reference sequence). CDR3 length: 16 residues. In DNA, the CDR3 is TGCGCCAGCAGTGACCTAAAGCGGGGGGGTGCGGATACGCAGTATTTT. The encoded protein is CASSDLKRGGADTQYF.

V and J are TRBV18 and TRBJ1-2; 10 bases are a match to TRBD1. Germline V lookup: CDR1 KGHSH, CDR2 LQKENI. The CDR3 length is 15 residues. With V trimmed by 3 bases and J by 2 bases, 3 bases remained unmatched. CDR3 nucleotide sequence: TGTGCCAGCTCACCCGGACAGGGGGAAAACTATGGCTACACCTTC. Its protein is CASSPGQGENYGYTF.

This chain connects TRBV6-5 to TRBJ2-7; D is ambiguous. This CDR3 is built from 13 residues. Per the germline V gene, CDR1 is MNHEY and CDR2 is SVGAGI. V dropped 6 bases and J dropped 2 bases, with 11 bases sitting between them. This chain's CDR3 is CASRLSVTYEQYF. The DNA for the CDR3 is TGTGCCAGCAGATTATCAGTCACCTACGAGCAGTACTTC.

The chain uses TRBV5-8 and TRBJ2-2, with D perhaps matching TRBD1 (6 bases). Germline assignment: CDR1 SGHTS and CDR2 YDEGEE. Deletions cut 4 bases from V and 3 bases from J, with 16 bases between. The CDR3 contains 16 residues. This chain's CDR3 is CASSRFDRKDTGELFF. CDR3 in DNA: TGTGCCAGCAGCCGATTCGACAGGAAGGACACCGGGGAGCTGTTTTTT.

CDR3 bases: TGTGCCACCAGCTTTGCTAGCGGGGGCAAAGAGACCCAGTACTTC. The encoded protein is CATSFASGGKETQYF. The genes are TRBV15 and TRBJ2-5, with TRBD2 matching 10 bases. Unmatched junction bases numbered 6, after V lost 5 bases and J lost 3 bases. CDR3 length equals 15 residues. Per germline, CDR1 LNHNV and CDR2 YYDKDF (reference sequence).

The J gene is TRBJ2-6, the V gene TRBV27, with a tentative D call TRBD1 (6 bases). Per the germline V gene, CDR1 is MNHEY and CDR2 is SMNVEV (reference sequence). V shed 6 bases and J shed 4 bases, with 13 bases lying between them. This CDR3 is 15 amino acids long. The CDR3 spells CASSAPGGGANVLTF. CDR3 nucleotide sequence: TGTGCCAGCAGCGCTCCTGGGGGCGGGGCCAACGTCCTGACTTTC.

The rearrangement joins TRBV6-6 to TRBJ2-7; perhaps TRBD2 as D (5 bases). V was trimmed by 10 bases and J by 2 bases, leaving 15 bases between them. CDR1 and CDR2 (germline): MNHNY, SVGAGI (reference sequence). The CDR3 is 13 amino acids. This CDR3 reads CATTPTGTYEQYF. CDR3 nucleotides: TGTGCCACCACCCCGACGGGGACCTACGAGCAGTACTTC.

As to this clone: One end of the junction fails to match germline, which may point to a read error. The V and J genes are TRBV7-3 and TRBJ2-3; 10 positions agree with TRBD1. This CDR3 is 18 amino acids long. In germline, CDR1 is SGHTA, CDR2 FQGTGA. CDR3 in DNA: TGTGCCAGCAGCCTAACCGACAGGGGGCCGGCTAGCACAGATACGCAGTATTTT. This translates into CASSLTDRGPASTDTQYF.

The genes are TRBV21-1 and TRBJ1-6; the DNA was not used to check the table's D call, TRBD1. TRBV21-1 is flagged as a pseudogene. The CDR3 runs to 17 residues. Here the CDR3 DNA reads TGTGCCAGCAGCTACCTGACAGTACCCGGTGATAATTCACCCCTCCACTTT. Translating it yields CASSYLTVPGDNSPLHF.

This clone was picked up one time. Other DNA sequences in this specimen translate into the identical CDR3. The rearrangement uses TRBV25-1 and TRBJ1-5, with 8 bases matching TRBD1. This CDR3 is 14 amino acids long. Trimming removed 6 bases from V and 1 base from J; junction bases left unmatched: 2. The V gene's germline CDR1 is MGHDK and CDR2 SYGVNS. CDR3 bases: TGTGCCAGCAGGCGGACAGGGAGCAATCAGCCCCAGCATTTT. Residues: CASRRTGSNQPQHF.

There are a few counts of this clone. The gene calls are TRBV12-3 or TRBV12-4 and TRBJ1-5; D call uncertain. This CDR3 region has 13 residues. Trimming removed 6 bases from V and 5 bases from J, with 11 bases in between. CDR3 coding DNA: TGTGCCAGCAGGCGGGGTGAGGATCAGCCCCAGCATTTT. It translates to CASRRGEDQPQHF.

The genes are TRBV13 and TRBJ1-5; TRBD1 matches at 8 bases. With 5 bases clipped from V and 5 bases from J, the junction kept 5 bases outside the gene matches. The germline V gene has CDR1 PRHDT and CDR2 FYEKMQ (reference sequence). This CDR3 has 14 residues. In nucleotides, the CDR3 is TGTGCCAGCAGCCGACAGGGGAACTATCAGCCCCAGCATTTT. Amino acid sequence: CASSRQGNYQPQHF.

The chain recombines TRBV2 with TRBJ2-3; D is perhaps TRBD1 (5 bases). The germline V and J ends were trimmed by 8 bases and 1 base, with 16 bases remaining between them. Germline CDR1 is SNHLY and CDR2 is FYNNEI. CDR3 length: 15 residues. In DNA, the CDR3 is TGTGCCAGCGAAAAGGCAGGGTCGGGCACAGATACGCAGTATTTT. Protein: CASEKAGSGTDTQYF.

The genes are TRBV4-1 and TRBJ1-4; 7 bases match TRBD1. Germline V gene sequence: CDR1 MGHRA, CDR2 YSYEKL. The V and J ends lost 1 base and 5 bases, in that order; junction bases with no gene match: 13. The CDR3 covers 18 residues. In DNA form, the CDR3 reads TGCGCCAGCAGCCAAGCACGAGGACCTGGGACAGAGAATGAAAAACTGTTTTTT. Its translation is CASSQARGPGTENEKLFF.